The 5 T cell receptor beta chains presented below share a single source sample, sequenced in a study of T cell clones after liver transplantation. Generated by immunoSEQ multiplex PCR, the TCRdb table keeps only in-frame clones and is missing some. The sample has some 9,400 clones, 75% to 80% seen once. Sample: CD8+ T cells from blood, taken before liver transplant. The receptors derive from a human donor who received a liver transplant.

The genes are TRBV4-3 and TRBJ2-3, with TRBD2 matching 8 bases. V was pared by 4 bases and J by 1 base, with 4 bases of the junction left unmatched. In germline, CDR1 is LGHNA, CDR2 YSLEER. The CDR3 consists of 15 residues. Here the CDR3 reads CASSPPGGGTDTQYF. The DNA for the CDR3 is TGCGCCAGCAGCCCTCCGGGGGGGGGCACAGATACGCAGTATTTT.

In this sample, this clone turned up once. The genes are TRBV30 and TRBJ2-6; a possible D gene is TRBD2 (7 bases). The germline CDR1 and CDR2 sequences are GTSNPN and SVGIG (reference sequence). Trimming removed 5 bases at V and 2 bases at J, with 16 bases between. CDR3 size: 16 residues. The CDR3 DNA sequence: TGTGCCTGGCGTACCCTAGGGGGGGCTGGGGCCAACGTCCTGACTTTC. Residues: CAWRTLGGAGANVLTF.

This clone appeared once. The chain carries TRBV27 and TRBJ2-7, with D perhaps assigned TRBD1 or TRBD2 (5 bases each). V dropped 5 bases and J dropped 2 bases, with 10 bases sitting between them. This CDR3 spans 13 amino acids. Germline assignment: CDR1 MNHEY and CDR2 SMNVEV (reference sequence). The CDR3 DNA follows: TGTGCCAGCAGTAAACAGGAGGCCTACGAGCAGTACTTC. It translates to CASSKQEAYEQYF.

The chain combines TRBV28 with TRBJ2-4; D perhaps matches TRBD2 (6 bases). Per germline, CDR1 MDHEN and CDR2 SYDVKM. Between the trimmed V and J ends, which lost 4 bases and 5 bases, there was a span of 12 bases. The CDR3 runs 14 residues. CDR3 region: CASSSLGGENIQYF. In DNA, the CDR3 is TGTGCCAGCAGTTCCTTGGGGGGTGAAAACATTCAGTACTTC.

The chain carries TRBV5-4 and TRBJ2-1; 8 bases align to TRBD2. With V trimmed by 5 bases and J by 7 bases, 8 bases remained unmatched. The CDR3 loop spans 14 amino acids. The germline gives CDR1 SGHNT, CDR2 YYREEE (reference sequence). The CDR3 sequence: CASRPRGGPNEQFF. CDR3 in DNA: TGTGCCAGCAGGCCTCGGGGGGGCCCGAATGAGCAGTTCTTC.